One sample yielded the 27 T cell receptor beta chains listed below, sequenced in a study of Ad26.COV2.S vaccination and SARS-CoV-2 variants. The treatment: some 19 received Ad26.COV2.S at low or high dose, single or two shots; roughly five received placebo; per-sample allocation not given. After the first vaccine or placebo injection, samples were drawn on day 63. Repertoires were generated with immunoSEQ multiplex PCR, while TCRdb's copy carries only in-frame clones and drops some. The table lists about 350,000 clones, around 84% of them singletons. This sample comprised peripheral blood, obtained in a trial of Ad26.COV2.S vaccine versus placebo. Receptors were obtained from a person aged 18-65 years who received the Ad26.COV2.S COVID-19 vaccine or a placebo.

This rearrangement joins TRBV12-3 or TRBV12-4 to TRBJ2-1; TRBD1 might be the D (5 bases). The V end was cut by 6 bases, the J end by 3 bases, with 9 bases between. The length of the CDR3 is 13 residues. The CDR3 protein is CASREQGYNEQFF. The CDR3 DNA reads TGTGCCAGCAGGGAGCAGGGCTACAATGAGCAGTTCTTC.

The sample holds a few counts of this clone. This chain joins TRBV7-9 and TRBJ1-6; D gene unclear. The CDR3 covers 12 residues. V lost 1 base, J lost 10 bases, and 5 bases lay in between. Germline CDR1 and CDR2: SEHNR and FQNEAQ (reference sequence). CDR3 protein: CASSLGGSPLHF. CDR3 coding DNA: TGTGCCAGCAGCTTAGGCGGCTCACCCCTCCACTTT.

The chain joins TRBV9 to TRBJ1-2; TRBD1 aligns across 7 bases. This CDR3 comprises 15 residues. Germline V lookup: CDR1 SGDLS, CDR2 YYNGEE. The V segment lost 4 bases and the J segment 0 bases; nucleotides outside the gene matches: 6. The CDR3 spells CASSTPQGANYGYTF. The CDR3 DNA reads TGTGCCAGCAGCACCCCCCAGGGGGCTAACTATGGCTACACCTTC.

V gene TRBV9 combines with J gene TRBJ1-1; a possible D gene is TRBD1 (5 bases). V lost 0 bases and J 6 bases, leaving 12 bases between the germline ends. The CDR3 totals 14 residues. From germline, CDR1 is SGDLS and CDR2 YYNGEE. The CDR3 nucleotides are TGTGCCAGCAGCGTAGTTTCAGGGAGTCCTGAAGCTTTCTTT. It specifies CASSVVSGSPEAFF.

V usage is TRBV3-1 (or the pseudogene TRBV3-2) and J usage is TRBJ2-3; the match to TRBD2 covers 13 bases. CDR1 and CDR2 (germline): LGHDT, YNNKEL (reference sequence). V shed 5 bases and J 0 bases; nucleotides not matched to a gene: 8. This CDR3 has 18 amino acids. CDR3 coding DNA: TGTGCCAGCAGCTTCGGACTAGCGGGGGCCTCTAGCACAGATACGCAGTATTTT. This gives the protein CASSFGLAGASSTDTQYF.

The rearrangement links TRBV27 to TRBJ1-5; no reliable D call. V lost 8 bases to trimming and J lost 10 bases, with 6 bases between them. CDR1 and CDR2 from the germline V gene are MNHEY and SMNVEV (reference sequence). This CDR3 contains 9 residues. DNA for the CDR3: TGTGCCAGCTCCCCCCCCCAGCATTTT. Amino acid sequence: CASSPPQHF.

V usage is TRBV5-5 and J usage is TRBJ2-3; 14 bases match TRBD2. The V gene end was trimmed by 0 bases and the J gene end by 0 bases; junction bases not matched to a gene: 3. The CDR3 sequence is 18 residues long. Germline CDR1 SGHKS, CDR2 YYEKEE (reference sequence). The CDR3 here is CASSLGLAGGPSTDTQYF. The CDR3 DNA reads as TGTGCCAGCAGCTTGGGACTAGCGGGAGGGCCCAGCACAGATACGCAGTATTTT.

The V call is TRBV10-3, the J call TRBJ1-3; D is ambiguous. Deletions cut 2 bases from V and 0 bases from J, with 8 bases between. From germline, CDR1 is ENHRY and CDR2 SYGVKD. The CDR3 consists of 15 residues. CDR3 sequence reads: CAISEGPRSGNTIYF. The CDR3, as DNA: TGTGCCATCAGTGAGGGGCCCCGCTCTGGAAACACCATATATTTT.

V usage is TRBV7-9 and J usage is TRBJ2-7, with 8 nucleotides matching TRBD2. V gave up 7 bases and J gave up 0 bases; unmatched junction bases: 8. The CDR3 has 15 amino acids. Germline CDR1 and CDR2: SEHNR and FQNEAQ (reference sequence). The CDR3 bases are TGTGCCAGCATCCCGGCGGGACTAGGCTCCTACGAGCAGTACTTC. This translates into CASIPAGLGSYEQYF. Drawing the rest from reference TRBV7-9 and TRBJ2-7, the complete variable domain is DTGVSQNPRHKITKRGQNVTFRCDPISEHNRLYWYRQTLGQGPEFLTYFQNEAQLEKSRLLSDRFSAERPKGSFSTLEIQRTEQGDSAMYLCASIPAGLGSYEQYFGPGTRLTVT.

The chain links TRBV14 to TRBJ2-2, with a possible D match to TRBD2 (6 bases). Per the germline V gene, CDR1 is SGHDN and CDR2 is FVKESK. The CDR3 runs to 16 residues. The V gene lost 4 bases and the J gene lost 1 base, with 13 bases spanning the gap. This CDR3 is CASSPRGFLNTGELFF. CDR3 nucleotide sequence: TGTGCCAGCAGCCCCCGGGGGTTCCTGAACACCGGGGAGCTGTTTTTT.

The chain uses TRBV27 and TRBJ2-2; TRBD2 might be the D (6 bases). The germline gives CDR1 MNHEY, CDR2 SMNVEV (reference sequence). V was trimmed by 3 bases and J by 3 bases, leaving 14 bases between them. This CDR3 contains 16 residues. The CDR3 is CASSLRREGDTGELFF. In DNA form, the CDR3 reads TGTGCCAGCAGTTTGCGGCGGGAAGGGGACACCGGGGAGCTGTTTTTT.

The chain combines TRBV10-2 with TRBJ1-1; TRBD1 matches at 8 bases. Trimming removed 6 bases from V and 6 bases from J; junction bases left unmatched: 3. The CDR3 spans 12 residues. Germline V lookup: CDR1 WSHSY, CDR2 SAAADI. The CDR3 DNA follows: TGCGCCAGCAGGACAGGGGCGCCTGAAGCTTTCTTT. Protein product: CASRTGAPEAFF.

V usage is TRBV6-2 or TRBV6-3 and J usage is TRBJ2-7, with D perhaps TRBD1 (6 bases). The CDR3 covers 14 residues. Trimming took 2 bases from V and 5 from J, leaving 13 bases between them. Per germline, CDR1 MNHEY and CDR2 SVGEGT. The CDR3 region is CASSYRGIVHEQYF. The DNA of the CDR3 is TGTGCCAGCAGTTACAGGGGGATCGTCCACGAGCAGTACTTC.

V gene TRBV6-5 combines with J gene TRBJ2-1; 8 nucleotides match TRBD2. The length of the CDR3 is 13 residues. Germline-derived CDR1 and CDR2 are MNHEY and SVGAGI. The CDR3 protein is CATGTRVSNEQFF. For the CDR3, the DNA is TGTGCGACGGGGACTAGGGTATCCAATGAGCAGTTCTTC.

V gene TRBV11-2 combines with J gene TRBJ1-2, with a possible D match to TRBD1 (6 bases). V lost 3 bases to trimming and J lost 3 bases, with 8 bases between them. CDR3 size: 13 residues. Germline V gene lookup returns CDR1 SGHAT and CDR2 FQNNGV. The CDR3 nucleotides read TGTGCCAGCAGCTTGCCAGGGGACTATGGCTACACCTTC. Amino acid sequence: CASSLPGDYGYTF. The variable domain in full, completed from reference TRBV11-2 and TRBJ1-2, reads EAGVAQSPRYKIIEKRQSVAFWCNPISGHATLYWYQQILGQGPKLLIQFQNNGVVDDSQLPKDRFSAERLKGVDSTLKIQPAKLEDSAVYLCASSLPGDYGYTFGSGTRLTVV.

The J gene is TRBJ2-7, the V gene TRBV6-5, with 7 bases lining up with TRBD2. The CDR3 has 12 residues. Per germline, CDR1 MNHEY and CDR2 SVGAGI. With V trimmed by 6 bases and J by 7 bases, 6 bases remained unmatched. CDR3 nucleotides: TGTGCCAGCAGGGGAGGGGCGGGGGAGCAGTACTTC. Translated: CASRGGAGEQYF.

The gene calls are TRBV19 and TRBJ2-5; weak D call: TRBD1 (6 bases). The V gene lost 2 bases and the J gene lost 4 bases, with 8 bases spanning the gap. The CDR3 contains 13 residues. Per the germline V gene, CDR1 is LNHDA and CDR2 is SQIVND (reference sequence). The CDR3 sequence is CASSIPGAETQYF. CDR3 bases: TGTGCCAGTAGTATACCAGGGGCAGAGACCCAGTACTTC.

CDR3 nucleotides: TGTGCCAGTAGTATAGCGTTACAGGAAACTGGAAAACTGTTTTTT. This encodes CASSIALQETGKLFF. The V call is TRBV19, the J call TRBJ1-4, with D perhaps TRBD1 (5 bases). V was cut by 1 base and J by 10 bases, with 16 bases left in between. Per the germline V gene, CDR1 is LNHDA and CDR2 is SQIVND (reference sequence). The CDR3 is 15 residues long.

The J gene is TRBJ2-5, the V gene TRBV5-1; 9 nucleotides align to TRBD1. Germline V CDR1 and CDR2: SGHRS, YFSETQ. V shed 4 bases, J shed 2 bases, and the junction held 9 bases outside the gene matches. The CDR3 spans 16 residues. This CDR3 reads CASSPQGQGFQETQYF. The CDR3 DNA reads as TGCGCCAGCAGCCCCCAGGGACAGGGTTTTCAAGAGACCCAGTACTTC.

In this sample, this clone turned up once. CDR3 amino acids: CASSQVSAGGYEQYF. CDR3 nucleotide sequence: TGTGCCAGCAGCCAAGTGTCAGCGGGGGGTTACGAGCAGTACTTC. This chain joins TRBV3-1 (or the pseudogene TRBV3-2) and TRBJ2-7, with TRBD2 matching 9 bases. The CDR3 sequence is 15 residues long. The V gene's germline CDR1 is LGHDT and CDR2 YNNKEL (reference sequence). Germline trimming cut 1 base from V and 4 bases from J; bases unmatched to any gene: 5.

The CDR3 nucleotides are TGCGCCAGCAGCGAGAACGTAGGAATAAACACTGAAGCTTTCTTT. Translating it yields CASSENVGINTEAFF. The genes are TRBV5-1 and TRBJ1-1; D is unresolved. Trimming left V 4 bases short and J 2 bases short, with 15 bases between. The germline CDR1 and CDR2 sequences are SGHRS and YFSETQ. The CDR3 totals 15 residues.

The V call is TRBV29-1, the J call TRBJ2-7; 9 positions match TRBD1. The V gene's germline CDR1 is SQVTM and CDR2 ANQGSEA. J was trimmed by 4 bases and V by 7 bases; bases with no gene match: 8. This CDR3 is 13 amino acids long. CDR3 amino acids: CSASIGQGYEQYF. CDR3 DNA: TGCAGCGCCAGTATTGGACAGGGGTACGAGCAGTACTTC.

The chain uses TRBV6-5 and TRBJ2-1, with 7 bases that match TRBD2. Germline assignment: CDR1 MNHEY and CDR2 SVGAGI. CDR3 length equals 13 residues. V was pared by 7 bases and J by 6 bases, with 6 bases of the junction left unmatched. The CDR3, as DNA: TGTGCCAGCACAGGACTAGGCTCCAATGAGCAGTTCTTC. Its protein product is CASTGLGSNEQFF.

The rearrangement uses TRBV7-9 and TRBJ2-7; 9 bases agree with TRBD1. Trimming removed 7 bases from V and 5 bases from J; junction bases left unmatched: 9. Germline CDR1 reads SEHNR; CDR2 reads FQNEAQ (reference sequence). This CDR3 is built from 14 residues. The chain's CDR3 is CASIPLDRGHEQYF. DNA for the CDR3: TGTGCCAGCATCCCGTTGGACAGGGGCCACGAGCAGTACTTC.

This rearrangement joins TRBV29-1 to TRBJ2-1; 9 bases map to TRBD1. CDR3 length equals 15 residues. Germline V gene lookup returns CDR1 SQVTM and CDR2 ANQGSEA. With V trimmed by 7 bases and J by 1 base, 8 bases remained unmatched. CDR3 DNA: TGCAGCGCGACAGGGGGATTGGGGTCCTACAATGAGCAGTTCTTC. This sequence encodes CSATGGLGSYNEQFF.

The chain couples TRBV5-1 to TRBJ2-3; 10 nucleotides match TRBD2. Germline V gene data show CDR1 as SGHRS and CDR2 as YFSETQ. J lost 0 bases, V lost 4 bases, and 14 bases had no gene match. The CDR3 extends over 19 amino acids. The CDR3 loop is CASSPKASGSFISTDTQYF. CDR3 nucleotide sequence: TGCGCCAGCAGCCCGAAGGCTAGCGGGAGTTTTATTAGCACAGATACGCAGTATTTT.

This chain joins TRBV28 and TRBJ2-1; 8 bases are a match to TRBD2. In germline, CDR1 is MDHEN, CDR2 SYDVKM. The J segment lost 0 bases and the V segment lost 6 bases, leaving 19 bases of the junction unmatched. The CDR3 has 20 residues. The CDR3 here is CASRTAGTRETRSSYNEQFF. CDR3 nucleotide sequence: TGTGCCAGCAGAACAGCCGGGACTAGGGAAACTAGGAGCTCCTACAATGAGCAGTTCTTC.